The 22 T cell receptor beta chains below were found in one sample sequenced in a study of cytomegalovirus exposure and HLA in healthy donors. PCR amplification relied on 60 Vbeta primers (plus 13 Jbeta primers). Sequenced by immunoSEQ multiplex PCR; TCRdb stores in-frame clones only, minus some. This table holds 120,000 to 150,000 clones, 60% to 80% found once. Sequences were obtained from PBMCs. The receptors stem from a male donor in good health and CMV-seronegative.

The chain uses TRBV5-6 and TRBJ2-1; D remains ambiguous. Germline assignment: CDR1 SGHDT and CDR2 YYEEEE. The CDR3 has 13 residues. Between the trimmed V and J ends, which lost 4 bases and 8 bases, there was a span of 13 bases. This CDR3 is CASSVGAADEQFF. CDR3 DNA sequence: TGTGCCAGCAGCGTCGGAGCAGCAGATGAGCAGTTCTTC.

V gene TRBV18 combines with J gene TRBJ2-7, with TRBD2 as a possible D gene (5 bases). CDR1 is KGHSH and CDR2 is LQKENI in the germline V gene. The CDR3 is 16 amino acids. V dropped 3 bases and J dropped 1 base, with 16 bases sitting between them. The CDR3 reads CASSPFPASTSYEQYF. CDR3 bases: TGTGCCAGCTCACCGTTCCCGGCTAGCACATCCTACGAGCAGTACTTC. The full variable domain, completed using reference TRBV18 and TRBJ2-7, is NAGVMQNPRHLVRRRGQEARLRCSPMKGHSHVYWYRQLPEEGLKFMVYLQKENIIDESGMPKERFSAEFPKEGPSILRIQQVVRGDSAAYFCASSPFPASTSYEQYFGPGTRLTVT.

V usage is TRBV11-2 and J usage is TRBJ2-3, with D perhaps matching TRBD1 (5 bases). Trimming left V 0 bases short and J 2 bases short, with 9 bases between. Germline assignment: CDR1 SGHAT and CDR2 FQNNGV. This CDR3 spans 15 amino acids. In DNA, the CDR3 is TGTGCCAGCAGCTTAGATAGGGGATACACAGATACGCAGTATTTT. Its protein product is CASSLDRGYTDTQYF. Supplemented by reference TRBV11-2 and TRBJ2-3, the full variable domain reads EAGVAQSPRYKIIEKRQSVAFWCNPISGHATLYWYQQILGQGPKLLIQFQNNGVVDDSQLPKDRFSAERLKGVDSTLKIQPAKLEDSAVYLCASSLDRGYTDTQYFGPGTRLTVL.

J is TRBJ2-7 and V is TRBV11-3, with 11 bases fitting TRBD1. V gave up 2 bases and J gave up 4 bases; unmatched junction bases: 7. The CDR3 sequence is 16 residues long. Germline CDR1 and CDR2: SGHNT and YENEEA. This chain's CDR3 is CASSLIGGQGGYEQYF. In DNA form, the CDR3 reads TGTGCCAGCAGCTTAATCGGGGGACAGGGGGGATACGAGCAGTACTTC.

This clone came up once. The V and J genes are TRBV7-9 and TRBJ1-2; no clear D. V was clipped by 1 base and J by 1 base, with 10 bases between them. The CDR3 is 15 amino acids. The germline gives CDR1 SEHNR, CDR2 FQNEAQ (reference sequence). The CDR3 sequence: CASSLVGSNNYGYTF. CDR3 DNA sequence: TGTGCCAGCAGCTTAGTGGGCAGCAATAACTATGGCTACACCTTC.

Comments on this clone: Other DNA sequences within the sample encode an identical CDR3. This chain connects TRBV7-3 to TRBJ1-2; TRBD1 aligns across 9 bases. J gave up 3 bases and V 5 bases, and 13 bases lay outside the gene matches. Germline V gene sequence: CDR1 SGHTA, CDR2 FQGTGA. The CDR3 loop spans 17 amino acids. CDR3 region: CASSLLGQGGLHYGYTF. CDR3 in DNA: TGTGCCAGCAGCCTATTGGGACAGGGCGGTCTCCACTATGGCTACACCTTC.

The chain combines TRBV15 with TRBJ2-7; 7 positions match TRBD1. The CDR3 contains 14 residues. Germline V gene lookup returns CDR1 LNHNV and CDR2 YYDKDF (reference sequence). V lost 5 bases to trimming and J lost 0 bases; unmatched junction nucleotides: 4. The CDR3 DNA sequence: TGTGCCACCAGCCCACGACAGGGCTCCTACGAGCAGTACTTC. It yields the protein CATSPRQGSYEQYF.

The chain employs TRBV27 and TRBJ2-2; D is uncertain. The CDR3 totals 15 residues. V shed 3 bases and J shed 0 bases, with 8 bases lying between them. The germline gives CDR1 MNHEY, CDR2 SMNVEV (reference sequence). The CDR3 loop reads CASSFWQTNTGELFF. The CDR3 region has the DNA TGTGCCAGCAGTTTTTGGCAGACGAACACCGGGGAGCTGTTTTTT.

The V and J genes are TRBV6-6 and TRBJ1-1, with 7 nucleotides matching TRBD1. CDR1 and CDR2 from the germline V gene are MNHNY and SVGAGI (reference sequence). The CDR3 spans 15 residues. Trimming at V came to 4 bases and at J to 1 base, leaving 6 bases not matched to a gene. Written as DNA, the CDR3 is TGTGCCAGCAGTTTACAGGGGAGAGGGAACACTGAAGCTTTCTTT. Protein sequence: CASSLQGRGNTEAFF.

The chain combines TRBV10-3 with TRBJ1-1; D unclear. The CDR3 is 14 residues long. CDR1 and CDR2 from the germline V gene are ENHRY and SYGVKD. Trimming shortened V by 6 bases and J by 3 bases, and 14 bases separated the two germline ends. In DNA form, the CDR3 reads TGTGCCATCAGGGAAACCGGGAGCTACACTGAAGCTTTCTTT. The encoded protein is CAIRETGSYTEAFF.

This chain uses TRBV19 with TRBJ2-1, with a weak D call TRBD2 (6 bases). Trimming cost V 4 bases and J 6 bases, with 16 bases left between them. The CDR3 loop spans 15 amino acids. CDR1 is LNHDA, CDR2 SQIVND, per germline (reference sequence). The CDR3 loop reads CASSRRVGEANEQFF. In DNA form, the CDR3 reads TGTGCCAGTAGTAGGAGGGTAGGTGAGGCCAATGAGCAGTTCTTC.

The V and J genes are TRBV18 and TRBJ1-2; tentative D call: TRBD1 (6 bases). Germline CDR1 KGHSH, CDR2 LQKENI. The CDR3 sequence is 17 residues long. V was pared by 1 base and J by 5 bases, with 20 bases between. The CDR3 spells CASSPLTGQRHEYGYTF. As DNA, the CDR3 is TGTGCCAGCTCACCACTGACCGGACAGAGACACGAATATGGCTACACCTTC.

This clone came up a few times. The sample contains more than one DNA sequence encoding this CDR3. The CDR3 DNA sequence: TGTGCCAGCAGTTACTCGCCCAGCTCCTACGAGCAGTACTTC. This sequence encodes CASSYSPSSYEQYF. The J gene is TRBJ2-7, the V gene TRBV6-5; D is undetermined. Germline CDR1 and CDR2: MNHEY and SVGAGI. The CDR3 loop spans 14 amino acids. The V end was cut by 0 bases, the J end by 0 bases, with 6 bases between.

This clone was seen just once. The chain uses TRBV6-4 and TRBJ2-1; the match to TRBD1 covers 7 bases. The J segment lost 0 bases and the V segment lost 6 bases, leaving 2 bases of the junction unmatched. Looked up from germline, CDR1 is MRHNA and CDR2 is SNTAGT. The CDR3 extends over 14 amino acids. Here the CDR3 DNA reads TGTGCCAGCAGCCGGGACAGCTCCTACAATGAGCAGTTCTTC. It specifies CASSRDSSYNEQFF.

The chain is built from TRBV5-4 and TRBJ2-7; 7 positions agree with TRBD2. With 0 bases clipped from V and 1 base from J, the junction kept 4 bases outside the gene matches. This CDR3 contains 15 residues. Germline-derived CDR1 and CDR2 are SGHNT and YYREEE (reference sequence). For the CDR3, the DNA is TGTGCCAGCAGCTTGGGGGCGGGAGAATCCTACGAGCAGTACTTC. Protein: CASSLGAGESYEQYF.

The rearrangement uses TRBV4-3 and TRBJ2-7; 7 positions match TRBD2. The V and J ends lost 2 bases and 6 bases, in that order; junction bases with no gene match: 10. CDR3 length: 15 residues. Germline CDR1 reads LGHNA; CDR2 reads YSLEER. The chain's CDR3 is CASSQMGGGTGEQYF. The CDR3 nucleotides are TGCGCCAGCAGCCAAATGGGGGGAGGGACCGGCGAGCAGTACTTC.

The CDR3 loop reads CASSYSSTGVNSPLHF. The CDR3 nucleotides read TGTGCCAGCAGTTACTCCTCGACAGGGGTGAATTCACCCCTCCACTTT. V gene TRBV6-5 combines with J gene TRBJ1-6; TRBD1 matches 8 bases. Losses at the gene ends were 0 bases for V and 7 bases for J; bases not matched to a gene: 5. The CDR3 extends over 16 amino acids. Per germline, CDR1 MNHEY and CDR2 SVGAGI.

The rearrangement links TRBV11-2 to TRBJ2-3; 7 positions agree with TRBD1. The germline V gene encodes CDR1 SGHAT and CDR2 FQNNGV. Trimming cost V 4 bases and J 5 bases; bases outside gene matches: 3. The CDR3 runs 13 residues. The DNA for the CDR3 is TGTGCCAGCAGCTCACAGGGGCTAGATACGCAGTATTTT. The encoded protein is CASSSQGLDTQYF. The full variable domain, its missing parts supplied by reference TRBV11-2 and TRBJ2-3, is EAGVAQSPRYKIIEKRQSVAFWCNPISGHATLYWYQQILGQGPKLLIQFQNNGVVDDSQLPKDRFSAERLKGVDSTLKIQPAKLEDSAVYLCASSSQGLDTQYFGPGTRLTVL.

V gene TRBV4-2 combines with J gene TRBJ2-7, with TRBD1 as a possible D gene (6 bases). The CDR3 totals 15 residues. Germline V gene sequence: CDR1 LGHNA, CDR2 YNFKEQ. V dropped 0 bases and J dropped 7 bases, with 16 bases sitting between them. CDR3 nucleotides: TGTGCCAGCAGCCAAGATCGGGCAGGGACATGGGAGCAGTACTTC. Its protein product is CASSQDRAGTWEQYF.

The rearrangement links TRBV7-2 to TRBJ2-7; 7 bases match TRBD1. This CDR3 is 16 amino acids long. Per the germline V gene, CDR1 is SGHTA and CDR2 is FQGNSA. With V trimmed by 6 bases and J by 1 base, 12 bases remained unmatched. The CDR3 loop reads CASSSRGTATSYEQYF. The CDR3 DNA follows: TGTGCCAGCAGTTCGAGAGGGACAGCTACTTCCTACGAGCAGTACTTC.

This chain uses TRBV5-1 with TRBJ1-2; 8 positions agree with TRBD1. J was trimmed by 8 bases and V by 4 bases; bases with no gene match: 7. This CDR3 has 13 amino acids. Germline values: CDR1 SGHRS, CDR2 YFSETQ. This chain's CDR3 is CASSAQGDDGYTF. The CDR3 bases are TGCGCCAGCAGCGCACAGGGGGATGACGGCTACACCTTC.

This chain joins TRBV5-4 and TRBJ2-7; 8 bases match TRBD1. Germline V lookup: CDR1 SGHNT, CDR2 YYREEE (reference sequence). This CDR3 contains 15 residues. V gave up 0 bases and J gave up 3 bases; unmatched junction bases: 5. CDR3 coding DNA: TGTGCCAGCAGCTTGGGGGACAGGCTAATCTACGAGCAGTACTTC. Translation gives CASSLGDRLIYEQYF.